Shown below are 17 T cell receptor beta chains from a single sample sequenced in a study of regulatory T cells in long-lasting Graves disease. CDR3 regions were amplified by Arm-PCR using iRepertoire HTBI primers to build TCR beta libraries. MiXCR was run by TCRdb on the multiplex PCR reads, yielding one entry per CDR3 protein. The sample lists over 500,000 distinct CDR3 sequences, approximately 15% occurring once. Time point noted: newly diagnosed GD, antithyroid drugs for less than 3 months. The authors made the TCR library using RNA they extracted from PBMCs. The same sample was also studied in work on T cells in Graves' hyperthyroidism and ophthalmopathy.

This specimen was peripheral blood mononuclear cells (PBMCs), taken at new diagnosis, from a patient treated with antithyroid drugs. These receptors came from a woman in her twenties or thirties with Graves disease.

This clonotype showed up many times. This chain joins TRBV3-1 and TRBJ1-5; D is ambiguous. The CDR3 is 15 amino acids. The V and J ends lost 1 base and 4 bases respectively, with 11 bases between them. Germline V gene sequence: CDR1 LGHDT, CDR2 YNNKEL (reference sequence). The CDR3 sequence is CASSQGPGPNQPQHF. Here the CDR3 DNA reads TGTGCCAGCAGCCAAGGGCCCGGGCCGAATCAGCCCCAGCATTTT.

The CDR3 nucleotides are TGCAGTGCTAGAGAATCAACAGGGGACTATGGCTACACCTTC. Translating gives CSARESTGDYGYTF. V is TRBV20-1 and J is TRBJ1-2, with 7 bases aligning to TRBD1. In germline, CDR1 is DFQATT, CDR2 SNEGSKA (reference sequence). The CDR3 runs 14 residues. V lost 0 bases, J lost 3 bases, and 4 bases stayed unmatched.

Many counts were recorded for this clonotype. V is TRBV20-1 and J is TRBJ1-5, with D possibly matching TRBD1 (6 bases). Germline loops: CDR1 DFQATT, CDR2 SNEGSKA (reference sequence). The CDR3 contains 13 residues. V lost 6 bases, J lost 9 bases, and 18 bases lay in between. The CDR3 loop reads CSAINTGGRPQHF. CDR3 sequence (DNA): TGCAGTGCCATAAATACTGGGGGGCGGCCCCAGCATTTT.

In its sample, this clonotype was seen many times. In DNA, the CDR3 is TGTGCCACCAGCAGAGATCCGGGGGGCAATCAGCCCCAGCATTTT. Amino acids: CATSRDPGGNQPQHF. The V call is TRBV15, the J call TRBJ1-5; D may be TRBD1 (5 bases). The CDR3 sequence is 15 residues long. Per the germline V gene, CDR1 is LNHNV and CDR2 is YYDKDF (reference sequence). The ends were cut back, 0 bases at V and 2 bases at J, with 8 bases in the middle.

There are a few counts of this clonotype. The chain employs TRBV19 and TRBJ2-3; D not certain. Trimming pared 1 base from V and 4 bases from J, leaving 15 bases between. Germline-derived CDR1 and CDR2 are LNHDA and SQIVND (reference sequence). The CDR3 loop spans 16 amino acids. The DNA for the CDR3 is TGTGCCAGTAGTATAGTTGGCGTTATCGGGCCAGATACGCAGTATTTT. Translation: CASSIVGVIGPDTQYF. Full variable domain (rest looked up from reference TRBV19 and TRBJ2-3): DGGITQSPKYLFRKEGQNVTLSCEQNLNHDAMYWYRQDPGQGLRLIYYSQIVNDFQKGDIAEGYSVSREKKESFPLTVTSAQKNPTAFYLCASSIVGVIGPDTQYFGPGTRLTVL.

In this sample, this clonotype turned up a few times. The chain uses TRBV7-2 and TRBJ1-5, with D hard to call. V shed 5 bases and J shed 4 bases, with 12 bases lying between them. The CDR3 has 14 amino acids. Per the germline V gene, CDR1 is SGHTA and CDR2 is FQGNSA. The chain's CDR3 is CASSPGLWNQPQHF. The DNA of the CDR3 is TGTGCCAGCAGCCCCGGACTCTGGAATCAGCCCCAGCATTTT.

This CDR3 reads CASSLRKAGQGASETQYF. The CDR3 DNA reads as TGTGCCAGCAGCCTGAGGAAGGCGGGACAGGGGGCGAGTGAGACCCAGTACTTC. The chain joins TRBV3-1 to TRBJ2-1, with 12 positions matching TRBD1. The J call may be mistaken, given a closer DNA end match to TRBJ2-5. CDR1 and CDR2 (germline): LGHDT, YNNKEL (reference sequence). The CDR3 contains 18 residues.

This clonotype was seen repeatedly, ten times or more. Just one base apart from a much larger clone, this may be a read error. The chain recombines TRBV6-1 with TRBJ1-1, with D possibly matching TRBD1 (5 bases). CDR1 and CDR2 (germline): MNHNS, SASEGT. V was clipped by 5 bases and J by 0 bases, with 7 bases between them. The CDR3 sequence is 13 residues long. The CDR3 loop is CASSKTVNTEAFF. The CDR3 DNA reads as TGTGCCAGCAGTAAGACAGTGAACACTGAAGCTTTCTTT.

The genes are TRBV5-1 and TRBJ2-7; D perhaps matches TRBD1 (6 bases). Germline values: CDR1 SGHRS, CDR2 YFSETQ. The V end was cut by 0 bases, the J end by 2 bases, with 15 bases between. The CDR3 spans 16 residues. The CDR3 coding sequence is TGCGCCAGCAGCTTGGCGGACAGTTTTTCAACCTACGAGCAGTACTTC. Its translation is CASSLADSFSTYEQYF.

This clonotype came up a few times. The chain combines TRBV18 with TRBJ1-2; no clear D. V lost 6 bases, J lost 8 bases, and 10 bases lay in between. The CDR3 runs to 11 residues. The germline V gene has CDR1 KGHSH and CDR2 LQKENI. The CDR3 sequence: CASSPDEGYTF. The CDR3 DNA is TGTGCCAGCTCCCCCGACGAGGGCTACACCTTC.

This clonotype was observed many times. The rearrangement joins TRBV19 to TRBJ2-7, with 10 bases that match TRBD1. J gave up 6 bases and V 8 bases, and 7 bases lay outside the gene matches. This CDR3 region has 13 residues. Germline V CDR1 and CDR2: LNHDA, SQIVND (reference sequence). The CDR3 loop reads CASWPGQGSEQYF. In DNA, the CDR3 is TGTGCCAGTTGGCCGGGACAGGGGTCCGAGCAGTACTTC.

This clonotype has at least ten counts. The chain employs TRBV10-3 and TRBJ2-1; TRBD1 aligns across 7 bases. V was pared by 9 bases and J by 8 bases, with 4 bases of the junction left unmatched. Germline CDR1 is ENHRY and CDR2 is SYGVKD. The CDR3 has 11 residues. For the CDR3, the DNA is TGTGCCATGGGACAGCTTGATGAGCAGTTCTTC. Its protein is CAMGQLDEQFF.

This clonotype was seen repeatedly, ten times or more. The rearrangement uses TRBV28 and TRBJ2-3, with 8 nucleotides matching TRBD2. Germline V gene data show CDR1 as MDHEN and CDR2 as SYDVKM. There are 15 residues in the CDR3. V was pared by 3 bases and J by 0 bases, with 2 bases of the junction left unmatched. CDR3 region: CASSFGGDSTDTQYF. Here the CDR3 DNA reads TGTGCCAGCAGTTTCGGGGGGGACAGCACAGATACGCAGTATTTT.

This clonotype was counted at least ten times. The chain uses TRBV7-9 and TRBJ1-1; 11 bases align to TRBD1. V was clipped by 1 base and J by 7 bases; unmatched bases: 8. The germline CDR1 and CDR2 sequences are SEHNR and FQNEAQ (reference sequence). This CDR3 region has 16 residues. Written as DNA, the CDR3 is TGTGCCAGCAGCTTAGACCTTGGACAGGGGGCGGTTGAAGCTTTCTTT. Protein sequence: CASSLDLGQGAVEAFF.

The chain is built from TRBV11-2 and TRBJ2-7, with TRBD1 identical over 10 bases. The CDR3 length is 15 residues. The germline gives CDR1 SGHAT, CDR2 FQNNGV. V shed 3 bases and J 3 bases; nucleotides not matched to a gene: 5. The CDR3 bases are TGTGCCAGCAGCTTGGGACAGGGGAGGGACTACGAGCAGTACTTC. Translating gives CASSLGQGRDYEQYF.

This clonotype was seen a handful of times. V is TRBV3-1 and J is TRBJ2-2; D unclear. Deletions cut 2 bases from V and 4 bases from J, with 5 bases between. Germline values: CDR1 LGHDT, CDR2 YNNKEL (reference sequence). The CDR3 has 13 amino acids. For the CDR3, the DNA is TGTGCCAGCAGCCAAACGATCACCGGGGAGCTGTTTTTT. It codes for CASSQTITGELFF.

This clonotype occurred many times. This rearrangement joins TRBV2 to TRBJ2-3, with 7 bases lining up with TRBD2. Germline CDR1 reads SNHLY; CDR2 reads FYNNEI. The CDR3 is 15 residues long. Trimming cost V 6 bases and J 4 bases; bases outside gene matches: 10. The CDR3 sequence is CASRGGLSTADTQYF. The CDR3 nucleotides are TGTGCCAGCAGGGGGGGACTATCAACGGCAGATACGCAGTATTTT. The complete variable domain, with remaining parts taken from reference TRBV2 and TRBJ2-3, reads EPEVTQTPSHQVTQMGQEVILRCVPISNHLYFYWYRQILGQKVEFLVSFYNNEISEKSEIFDDQFSVERPDGSNFTLKIRSTKLEDSAMYFCASRGGLSTADTQYFGPGTRLTVL.